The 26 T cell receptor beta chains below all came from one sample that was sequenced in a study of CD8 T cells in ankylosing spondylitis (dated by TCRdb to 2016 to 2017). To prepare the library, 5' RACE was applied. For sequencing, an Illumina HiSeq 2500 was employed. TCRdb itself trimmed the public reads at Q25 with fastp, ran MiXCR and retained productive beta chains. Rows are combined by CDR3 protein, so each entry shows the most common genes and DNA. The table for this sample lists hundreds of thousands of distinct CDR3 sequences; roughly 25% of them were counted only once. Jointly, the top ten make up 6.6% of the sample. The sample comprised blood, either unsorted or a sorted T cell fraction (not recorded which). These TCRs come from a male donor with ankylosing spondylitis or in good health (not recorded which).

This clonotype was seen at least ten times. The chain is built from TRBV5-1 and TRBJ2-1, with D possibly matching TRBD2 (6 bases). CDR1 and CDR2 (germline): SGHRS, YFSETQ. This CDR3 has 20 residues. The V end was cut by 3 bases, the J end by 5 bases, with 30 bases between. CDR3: CASSSPMGRGKASVHNEQFF. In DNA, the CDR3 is TGCGCCAGCAGCTCCCCCATGGGTCGGGGGAAGGCGTCCGTACACAATGAGCAGTTCTTC.

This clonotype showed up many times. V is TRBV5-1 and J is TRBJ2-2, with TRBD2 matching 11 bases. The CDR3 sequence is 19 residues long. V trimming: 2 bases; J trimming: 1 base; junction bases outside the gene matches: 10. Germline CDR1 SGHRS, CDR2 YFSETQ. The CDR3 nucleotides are TGCGCCAGCAGCTTAAGATACCGACTAGCGGGAATGAACACCGGGGAGCTGTTTTTT. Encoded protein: CASSLRYRLAGMNTGELFF.

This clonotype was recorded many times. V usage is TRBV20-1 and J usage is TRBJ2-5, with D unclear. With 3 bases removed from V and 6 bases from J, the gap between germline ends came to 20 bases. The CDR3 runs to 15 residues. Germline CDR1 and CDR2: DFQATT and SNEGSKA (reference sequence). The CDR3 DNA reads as TGCAGTGCTAGGATTCCGGACGGGTTCGCGCAGACCCAGTACTTC. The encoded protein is CSARIPDGFAQTQYF.

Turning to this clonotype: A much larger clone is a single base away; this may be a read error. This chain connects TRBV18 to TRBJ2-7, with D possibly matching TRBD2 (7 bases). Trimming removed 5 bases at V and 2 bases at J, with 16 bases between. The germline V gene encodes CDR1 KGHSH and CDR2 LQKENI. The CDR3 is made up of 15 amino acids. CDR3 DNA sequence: TGTGCCAGCTCATCAGTGAGCGGGACAACCTACGAGCAGTACTTC. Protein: CASSSVSGTTYEQYF.

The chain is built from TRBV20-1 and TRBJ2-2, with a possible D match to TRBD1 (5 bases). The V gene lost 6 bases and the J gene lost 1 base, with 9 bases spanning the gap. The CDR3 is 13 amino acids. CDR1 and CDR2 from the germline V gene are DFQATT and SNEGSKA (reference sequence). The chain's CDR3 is CSAPRENTGELFF. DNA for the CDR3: TGCAGTGCCCCCAGGGAGAACACCGGGGAGCTGTTTTTT.

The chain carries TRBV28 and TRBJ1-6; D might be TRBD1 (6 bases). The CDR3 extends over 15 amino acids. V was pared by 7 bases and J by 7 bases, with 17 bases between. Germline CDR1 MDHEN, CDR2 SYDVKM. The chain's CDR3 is CASTHKQGSNSPLHF. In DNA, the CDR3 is TGTGCCAGCACCCACAAACAGGGATCCAATTCACCCCTCCACTTT.

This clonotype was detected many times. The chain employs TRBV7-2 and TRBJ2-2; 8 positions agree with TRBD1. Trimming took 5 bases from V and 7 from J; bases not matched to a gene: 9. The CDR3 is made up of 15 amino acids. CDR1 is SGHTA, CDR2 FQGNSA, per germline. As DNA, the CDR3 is TGTGCCAGCAGCACCAAGGACAGGGATCACGGGGAGCTGTTTTTT. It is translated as CASSTKDRDHGELFF.

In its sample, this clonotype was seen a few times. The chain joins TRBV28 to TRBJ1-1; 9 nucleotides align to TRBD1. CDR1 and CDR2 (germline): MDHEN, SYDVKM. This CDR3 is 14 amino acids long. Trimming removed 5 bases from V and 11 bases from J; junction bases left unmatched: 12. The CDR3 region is CASSETGGSGRAFF. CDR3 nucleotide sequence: TGTGCCAGCAGTGAGACAGGGGGGTCTGGGAGGGCTTTCTTT.

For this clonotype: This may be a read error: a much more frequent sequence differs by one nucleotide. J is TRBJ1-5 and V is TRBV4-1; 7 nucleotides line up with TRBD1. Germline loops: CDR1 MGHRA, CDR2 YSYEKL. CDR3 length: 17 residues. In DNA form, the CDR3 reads TGCGCCAGCAGCCAAGACCCGGGACAGTATAGCAAACAGCCCCAGCATTTT. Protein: CASSQDPGQYSKQPQHF.

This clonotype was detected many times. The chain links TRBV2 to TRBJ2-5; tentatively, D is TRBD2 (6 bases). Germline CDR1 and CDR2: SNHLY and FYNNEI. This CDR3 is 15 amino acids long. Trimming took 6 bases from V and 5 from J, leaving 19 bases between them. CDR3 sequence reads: CASRVGRPGRETQYF. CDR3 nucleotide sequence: TGTGCCAGCAGGGTAGGGCGGCCTGGGAGGGAGACCCAGTACTTC.

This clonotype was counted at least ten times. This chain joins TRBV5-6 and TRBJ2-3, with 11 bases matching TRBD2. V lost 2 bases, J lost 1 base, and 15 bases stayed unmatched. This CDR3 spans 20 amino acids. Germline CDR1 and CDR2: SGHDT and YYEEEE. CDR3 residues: CASSFRTSGSGGLGTDTQYF. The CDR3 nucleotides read TGTGCCAGCAGCTTTCGCACTAGCGGGAGCGGGGGACTTGGCACAGATACGCAGTATTTT. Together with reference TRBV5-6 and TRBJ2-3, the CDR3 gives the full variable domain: DAGVTQSPTHLIKTRGQQVTLRCSPKSGHDTVSWYQQALGQGPQFIFQYYEEEERQRGNFPDRFSGHQFPNYSSELNVNALLLGDSALYLCASSFRTSGSGGLGTDTQYFGPGTRLTVL.

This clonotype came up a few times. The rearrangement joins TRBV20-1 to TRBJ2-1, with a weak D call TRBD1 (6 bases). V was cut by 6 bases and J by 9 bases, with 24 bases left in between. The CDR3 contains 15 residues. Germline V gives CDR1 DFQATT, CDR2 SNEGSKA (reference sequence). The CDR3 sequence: CSAPIPEQGGGEQFF. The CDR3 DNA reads TGCAGTGCCCCTATCCCGGAACAGGGTGGAGGTGAGCAGTTCTTC.

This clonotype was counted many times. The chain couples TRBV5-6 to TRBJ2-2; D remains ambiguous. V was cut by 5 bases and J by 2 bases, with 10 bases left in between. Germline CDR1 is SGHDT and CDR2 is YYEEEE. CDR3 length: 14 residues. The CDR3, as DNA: TGTGCCAGCAGTTCTGACCCCAACACCGGGGAGCTGTTTTTT. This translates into CASSSDPNTGELFF.

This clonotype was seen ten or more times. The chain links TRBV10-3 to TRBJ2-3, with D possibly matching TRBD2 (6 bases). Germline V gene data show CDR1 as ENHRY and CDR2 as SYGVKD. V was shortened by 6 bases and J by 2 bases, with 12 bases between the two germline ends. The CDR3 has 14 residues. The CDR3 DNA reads TGTGCCATCAGAAACCCGGGAGACACAGATACGCAGTATTTT. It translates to CAIRNPGDTDTQYF.

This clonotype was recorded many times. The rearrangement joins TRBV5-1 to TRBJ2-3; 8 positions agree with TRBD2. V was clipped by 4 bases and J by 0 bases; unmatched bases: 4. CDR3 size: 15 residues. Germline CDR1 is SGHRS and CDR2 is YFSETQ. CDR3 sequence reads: CASSRSGASTDTQYF. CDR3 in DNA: TGCGCCAGCAGCCGTAGCGGGGCTAGCACAGATACGCAGTATTTT.

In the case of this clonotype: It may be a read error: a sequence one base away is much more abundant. The CDR3 nucleotides are TGCAGTGCAACTGGGACAGGGCTTAACTACGAGCAGTTCTTC. It specifies CSATGTGLNYEQFF. The chain recombines TRBV20-1 with TRBJ2-7, with TRBD1 matching over 9 bases. The DNA matches TRBJ2-1 better at its end, which makes the J call doubtful. The CDR3 contains 14 residues. The V gene's germline CDR1 is DFQATT and CDR2 SNEGSKA (reference sequence).

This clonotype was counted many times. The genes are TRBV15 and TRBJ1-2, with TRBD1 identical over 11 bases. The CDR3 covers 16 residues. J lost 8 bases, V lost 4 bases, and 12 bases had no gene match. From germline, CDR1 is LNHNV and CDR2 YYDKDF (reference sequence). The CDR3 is CATSKRGSGQGEGYTF. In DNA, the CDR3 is TGTGCCACCAGCAAGAGAGGATCGGGACAGGGGGAAGGCTACACCTTC.

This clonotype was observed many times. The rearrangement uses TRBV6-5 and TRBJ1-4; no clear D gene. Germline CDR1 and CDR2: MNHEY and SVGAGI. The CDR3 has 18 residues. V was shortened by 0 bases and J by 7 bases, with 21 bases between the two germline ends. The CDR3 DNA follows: TGTGCCAGCAGTTACTCGATTCCTCCGGGAATTTCGGGTGAAAAACTGTTTTTT. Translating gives CASSYSIPPGISGEKLFF.

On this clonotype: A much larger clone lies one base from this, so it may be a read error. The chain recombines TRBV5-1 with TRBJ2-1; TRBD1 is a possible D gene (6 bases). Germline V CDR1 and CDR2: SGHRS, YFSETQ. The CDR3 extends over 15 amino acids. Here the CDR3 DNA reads TGCGCCAGCAGCTTGGACAGGGCAGCCTACAATGAGCTGTTCTTC. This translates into CASSLDRAAYNELFF.

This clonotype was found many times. The CDR3 reads CASSQQSGGSNQPQHF. The CDR3 DNA reads as TGTGCCAGCAGCCAACAATCCGGCGGTAGCAATCAGCCCCAGCATTTT. V gene TRBV3-1 combines with J gene TRBJ1-5; D gene unclear. Trimming removed 2 bases at V and 0 bases at J, with 11 bases between. The CDR3 length is 16 residues. Germline lookup yields CDR1 LGHDT and CDR2 YNNKEL (reference sequence).

The CDR3 nucleotides read TGTGCCAGCAGTTACAATATGAACACTGAAGCTTTCTTT. It specifies CASSYNMNTEAFF. This chain joins TRBV6-5 and TRBJ1-1; no reliable D call. Germline V lookup: CDR1 MNHEY, CDR2 SVGAGI. This CDR3 comprises 13 residues. V shed 2 bases and J shed 0 bases, with 4 bases lying between them.

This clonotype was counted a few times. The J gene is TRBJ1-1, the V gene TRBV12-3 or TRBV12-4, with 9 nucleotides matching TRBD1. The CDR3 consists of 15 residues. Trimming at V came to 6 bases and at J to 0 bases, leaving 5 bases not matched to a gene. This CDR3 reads CASRGDRVMNTEAFF. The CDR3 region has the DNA TGTGCCAGCAGAGGGGACAGGGTCATGAACACTGAAGCTTTCTTT.

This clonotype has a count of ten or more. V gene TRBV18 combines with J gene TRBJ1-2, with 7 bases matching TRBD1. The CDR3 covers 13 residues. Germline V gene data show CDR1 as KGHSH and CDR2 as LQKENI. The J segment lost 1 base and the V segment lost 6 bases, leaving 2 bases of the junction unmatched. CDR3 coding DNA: TGTGCCAGCTCTCGGGACAGTAACTATGGCTACACCTTC. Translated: CASSRDSNYGYTF.

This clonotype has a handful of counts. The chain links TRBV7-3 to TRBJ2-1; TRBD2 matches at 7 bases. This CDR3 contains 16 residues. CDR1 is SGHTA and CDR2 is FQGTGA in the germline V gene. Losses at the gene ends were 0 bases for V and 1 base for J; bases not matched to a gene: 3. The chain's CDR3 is CASSLTGGRSYNEQFF. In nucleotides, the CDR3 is TGTGCCAGCAGCTTAACCGGGGGGAGATCCTACAATGAGCAGTTCTTC.

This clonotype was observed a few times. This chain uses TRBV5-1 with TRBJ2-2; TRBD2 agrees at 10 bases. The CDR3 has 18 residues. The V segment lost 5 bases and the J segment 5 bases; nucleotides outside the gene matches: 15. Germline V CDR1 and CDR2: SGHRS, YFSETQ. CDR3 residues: CASRSGQAGLARTGELFF. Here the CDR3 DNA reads TGCGCCAGCAGATCGGGACAGGCGGGACTAGCGAGGACCGGGGAGCTGTTTTTT. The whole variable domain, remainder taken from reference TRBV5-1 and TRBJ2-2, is KAGVTQTPRYLIKTRGQQVTLSCSPISGHRSVSWYQQTPGQGLQFLFEYFSETQRNKGNFPGRFSGRQFSNSRSEMNVSTLELGDSALYLCASRSGQAGLARTGELFFGEGSRLTVL.

The CDR3: CASSLSGRDEKLFF. The DNA of the CDR3 is TGTGCCAGCAGCTTGTCCGGGAGGGATGAAAAACTGTTTTTT. The J gene is TRBJ1-4, the V gene TRBV5-6; D gene uncertain. The V gene's germline CDR1 is SGHDT and CDR2 YYEEEE. Deletions cut 1 base from V and 6 bases from J, with 10 bases between. The CDR3 extends over 14 amino acids.